The 2 T cell receptor beta chains in this list originate from one sample, sequenced in a study of post-analysis software for immune sequencing data. Regarding the study as a whole: Compared with controls, patients had more of five TRBV segments, including TRBV5-6, TRBV5-1 and TRBV20-1.

Unique-molecular-identifier-tagged TCR beta cDNA libraries were used. MiXCR was run by TCRdb on the PCR reads, yielding one entry per CDR3 protein. The table shows a few hundred thousand distinct CDR3 sequences, with 34% occurring only once. These receptors have no known antigen. Sequencing used blood. Receptor source: a girl under 18 with multiple sclerosis.

This clonotype came up a few times. The chain uses TRBV5-1 and TRBJ1-6; D not resolved. Germline-derived CDR1 and CDR2 are SGHRS and YFSETQ. Trimming stripped 4 bases from V and 8 bases from J, with 13 bases between. The CDR3 runs to 14 residues. The CDR3, as DNA: TGCGCCAGCAGCCAGACAAGTTTGGATTCACCCCTCCACTTT. Translation: CASSQTSLDSPLHF.

This clonotype appeared a few times. J is TRBJ1-2 and V is TRBV9; D may be TRBD1 (6 bases). CDR1 and CDR2 (germline): SGDLS, YYNGEE. V was trimmed by 4 bases and J by 4 bases, leaving 20 bases between them. The CDR3 extends over 16 amino acids. CDR3: CASSSSPGGSGYGYTF. CDR3 DNA sequence: TGTGCCAGCAGCTCATCTCCGGGGGGCAGCGGCTATGGCTACACCTTC.